The 21 T cell receptor beta chains below come from one sample, sequenced in a study of somatic mutations in cytotoxic T cells in rheumatoid arthritis. Measured with immunoSEQ multiplex PCR; TCRdb has only the in-frame clones, and not every one. The profile covers approximately 20,000 clones, with about 80% appearing a single time and over 25% taken by the ten largest. Source material: CD8+ T cells sorted from blood. These receptors came from an adult with rheumatoid arthritis.

This rearrangement joins TRBV2 to TRBJ2-7; 9 nucleotides align to TRBD1. The V and J ends lost 6 bases and 3 bases, in that order; junction bases with no gene match: 3. The CDR3 sequence is 13 residues long. Germline CDR1 reads SNHLY; CDR2 reads FYNNEI. CDR3 residues: CASRGQGRYEQYF. The DNA for the CDR3 is TGTGCCAGCAGGGGACAGGGACGCTACGAGCAGTACTTC.

This chain links TRBV14 with TRBJ2-3, with 9 positions matching TRBD2. With 0 bases clipped from V and 2 bases from J, the junction kept 6 bases outside the gene matches. CDR3 size: 17 residues. In germline, CDR1 is SGHDN, CDR2 FVKESK. The CDR3 sequence: CASSQDAAGGPTDTQYF. The CDR3 DNA sequence: TGTGCCAGCAGCCAAGATGCAGCGGGGGGACCCACAGATACGCAGTATTTT.

This chain uses TRBV6-4 with TRBJ2-5; the match to TRBD1 covers 12 bases. The trim removed 4 bases at V and 5 bases at J, leaving 5 bases unmatched. CDR3 size: 15 residues. From germline, CDR1 is MRHNA and CDR2 SNTAGT. The CDR3 coding sequence is TGTGCCAGCAGTGCCGGGACAGGGGGCGGCGAGACCCAGTACTTC. Amino acids: CASSAGTGGGETQYF.

The chain carries TRBV6-5 and TRBJ1-1, with unresolved D. CDR3 length equals 14 residues. Trimming removed 7 bases at V and 3 bases at J, with 15 bases between. Germline CDR1 MNHEY, CDR2 SVGAGI. This chain's CDR3 is CASNFLPGYTEAFF. The CDR3 DNA is TGTGCCAGCAACTTTTTGCCGGGGTACACTGAAGCTTTCTTT.

This chain uses TRBV5-6 with TRBJ2-1; 8 positions match TRBD1. The CDR3 has 15 residues. The V segment lost 3 bases and the J segment 4 bases; nucleotides outside the gene matches: 6. CDR1 is SGHDT, CDR2 YYEEEE, per germline. In nucleotides, the CDR3 is TGTGCCAGCAGCTCCTGGACAGGGAGATACAATGAGCAGTTCTTC. Protein: CASSSWTGRYNEQFF.

V usage is TRBV5-4 and J usage is TRBJ2-1, with TRBD2 matching 7 bases. CDR1 is SGHNT and CDR2 is YYREEE in the germline V gene (reference sequence). The CDR3 extends over 14 amino acids. The ends lost 4 bases at V and 0 bases at J; junction bases unmatched: 1. In DNA form, the CDR3 reads TGTGCCAGCAGCAGGGACTACTCCTACAATGAGCAGTTCTTC. This codes for CASSRDYSYNEQFF.

The rearrangement uses TRBV5-8 and TRBJ2-3, with 7 bases matching TRBD2. The CDR3 has 15 residues. Per the germline V gene, CDR1 is SGHTS and CDR2 is YDEGEE. The trim removed 2 bases at V and 4 bases at J, leaving 7 bases unmatched. CDR3 sequence reads: CASSFGGRVADTQYF. The CDR3 region has the DNA TGTGCCAGCAGCTTCGGGGGGAGGGTTGCAGATACGCAGTATTTT.

This chain joins TRBV2 and TRBJ2-2; 12 bases match TRBD2. The length of the CDR3 is 20 residues. Germline assignment: CDR1 SNHLY and CDR2 FYNNEI. Trimming took 7 bases from V and 5 from J; bases not matched to a gene: 20. The DNA for the CDR3 is TGTGCCAGCATGCAGACAGGTCGCTCTAGCGGGAGGGCCCCTACCGGGGAGCTGTTTTTT. It encodes CASMQTGRSSGRAPTGELFF.

The chain employs TRBV15 and TRBJ2-2; D may be TRBD2 (5 bases). V lost 3 bases and J lost 3, with 14 bases in between. The CDR3 consists of 16 residues. The V gene's germline CDR1 is LNHNV and CDR2 YYDKDF (reference sequence). CDR3 in DNA: TGTGCCACCAGCAGCCCCCTTAGCGAATACACCGGGGAGCTGTTTTTT. Its translation is CATSSPLSEYTGELFF.

The J gene is TRBJ1-1, the V gene TRBV19; 12 bases are a match to TRBD1. V shed 5 bases and J 4 bases; nucleotides not matched to a gene: 2. This CDR3 is built from 14 residues. CDR1 is LNHDA and CDR2 is SQIVND in the germline V gene (reference sequence). The CDR3 DNA sequence: TGTGCCAGTAGTCCGGGACAGGGGGCCACTGAAGCTTTCTTT. Protein product: CASSPGQGATEAFF.

The chain recombines TRBV2 with TRBJ1-3, with no clear D. Germline V gene sequence: CDR1 SNHLY, CDR2 FYNNEI. This CDR3 has 17 amino acids. V was shortened by 2 bases and J by 0 bases, with 14 bases between the two germline ends. This CDR3 is CASSEPYFRSSGNTIYF. CDR3 sequence (DNA): TGTGCCAGCAGTGAACCTTATTTCCGTTCCTCTGGAAACACCATATATTTT.

The chain links TRBV27 to TRBJ2-7; 7 nucleotides agree with TRBD1. The CDR3 consists of 16 residues. Looked up from germline, CDR1 is MNHEY and CDR2 is SMNVEV (reference sequence). J gave up 0 bases and V 5 bases, and 10 bases lay outside the gene matches. The CDR3 sequence: CASSPEPGTASYEQYF. The CDR3 DNA follows: TGTGCCAGCAGTCCAGAACCCGGGACAGCCTCCTACGAGCAGTACTTC.

V and J are TRBV2 and TRBJ2-3; 10 nucleotides line up with TRBD2. This CDR3 comprises 17 residues. From germline, CDR1 is SNHLY and CDR2 FYNNEI. Trimming removed 0 bases from V and 1 base from J; junction bases left unmatched: 4. The CDR3 reads CASSEAHLAGGTDTQYF. CDR3 coding DNA: TGTGCCAGCAGTGAAGCGCACCTAGCGGGGGGCACAGATACGCAGTATTTT.

CDR3: CASSFFSGGSTDTQYF. Written as DNA, the CDR3 is TGTGCCAGCAGTTTCTTTAGCGGGGGGAGCACAGATACGCAGTATTTT. The chain recombines TRBV27 with TRBJ2-3; 10 bases match TRBD2. The CDR3 is made up of 16 amino acids. The germline V gene encodes CDR1 MNHEY and CDR2 SMNVEV (reference sequence). With 3 bases clipped from V and 0 bases from J, the junction kept 3 bases outside the gene matches.

The chain combines TRBV5-5 with TRBJ2-2; TRBD2 agrees at 10 bases. Germline CDR1 reads SGHKS; CDR2 reads YYEKEE (reference sequence). The CDR3 loop spans 19 amino acids. The V segment lost 1 base and the J segment 6 bases; nucleotides outside the gene matches: 15. The CDR3 loop reads CASSLLKNLAGGPAGELFF. CDR3 DNA: TGTGCCAGCAGCTTGCTAAAAAATTTAGCGGGAGGCCCAGCCGGGGAGCTGTTTTTT.

The chain carries TRBV14 and TRBJ2-7; no firm D call. Germline V gene sequence: CDR1 SGHDN, CDR2 FVKESK. The CDR3 spans 12 residues. Trimming left V 1 base short and J 3 bases short, with 4 bases between. The CDR3 DNA reads as TGTGCCAGCAGCCAAGGTAGCTACGAGCAGTACTTC. Amino acids: CASSQGSYEQYF.

This sequence joins TRBV4-1 and TRBJ1-1; no clear D gene. The length of the CDR3 is 13 residues. Trimming removed 4 bases from V and 4 bases from J, with 10 bases in between. From germline, CDR1 is MGHRA and CDR2 YSYEKL. The CDR3 is CASSPPRGTEAFF. CDR3 DNA sequence: TGCGCCAGCAGCCCCCCCCGTGGCACTGAAGCTTTCTTT.

This clone was observed a few times. The chain is built from TRBV30 and TRBJ2-7; 9 nucleotides line up with TRBD1. J gave up 4 bases and V 1 base, and 2 bases lay outside the gene matches. Germline V lookup: CDR1 GTSNPN, CDR2 SVGIG (reference sequence). The CDR3 runs 13 residues. CDR3 residues: CAWSEGQGYEQYF. As DNA, the CDR3 is TGTGCCTGGAGTGAGGGACAGGGTTACGAGCAGTACTTC.

The gene calls are TRBV2 and TRBJ2-1, with a weak D call TRBD2 (6 bases). Deletions cut 5 bases from V and 9 bases from J, with 14 bases between. This CDR3 has 13 residues. Germline V gene lookup returns CDR1 SNHLY and CDR2 FYNNEI. CDR3 sequence reads: CASSRRDLLEQFF. The CDR3, as DNA: TGTGCCAGCAGTCGGCGGGACTTACTTGAGCAGTTCTTC. The whole variable domain, remainder taken from reference TRBV2 and TRBJ2-1, is EPEVTQTPSHQVTQMGQEVILRCVPISNHLYFYWYRQILGQKVEFLVSFYNNEISEKSEIFDDQFSVERPDGSNFTLKIRSTKLEDSAMYFCASSRRDLLEQFFGPGTRLTVL.

The V call is TRBV28, the J call TRBJ2-2, with D perhaps being TRBD1 or TRBD2 (6 bases each). V was shortened by 8 bases and J by 6 bases, with 13 bases between the two germline ends. Germline values: CDR1 MDHEN, CDR2 SYDVKM. This CDR3 is 13 amino acids long. The DNA of the CDR3 is TGTGCCAGCTCCTCTAGGGGGGCCGGGGAGCTGTTTTTT. This codes for CASSSRGAGELFF.

The genes are TRBV9 and TRBJ1-1; D gene unclear. Between the trimmed V and J ends, which lost 2 bases and 4 bases, there was a span of 3 bases. The CDR3 loop spans 11 amino acids. Looked up from germline, CDR1 is SGDLS and CDR2 is YYNGEE. The CDR3 loop reads CASSVLTEAFF. The CDR3 region has the DNA TGTGCCAGCAGCGTCCTCACTGAAGCTTTCTTT.